The 27 T cell receptor beta chains below all came from one sample that was sequenced in a study of blood T cells in healthy people across ages. A second PCR, run for roughly 7 to 11 cycles, used a sample-barcoded 5' primer plus a J-beta primer mix. TCRdb ran MiXCR on the 5' RACE reads and lists one entry per CDR3 protein. The data show over 550,000 distinct CDR3 sequences, with about 30% seen just once and approximately 14% held by the top ten. The source material was blood. Every receptor here comes from a woman older than 75 in good health.

There are many counts of this clonotype. The chain couples TRBV7-2 to TRBJ2-3, with 8 bases aligning to TRBD2. This CDR3 has 18 residues. In germline, CDR1 is SGHTA, CDR2 FQGNSA. J lost 2 bases, V lost 5 bases, and 15 bases had no gene match. The CDR3 DNA reads TGTGCCAGCAGCCGTCAGCCCGTGAAAGCGGGGGACACAGATACGCAGTATTTT. Translated, it gives CASSRQPVKAGDTDTQYF.

The DNA for the CDR3 is TGTGCCAGCAACCCAACTAGCTTCTACAATGAGCAGTTCTTC. It translates to CASNPTSFYNEQFF. The rearrangement uses TRBV7-2 and TRBJ2-1; possibly TRBD2 for D (6 bases). The CDR3 runs 14 residues. The germline V and J ends were trimmed by 7 bases and 3 bases, with 13 bases remaining between them. CDR1 is SGHTA, CDR2 FQGNSA, per germline. The whole variable domain, filled in from reference TRBV7-2 and TRBJ2-1, reads GAGVSQSPSNKVTEKGKDVELRCDPISGHTALYWYRQSLGQGLEFLIYFQGNSAPDKSGLPSDRFSAERTGGSVSTLTIQRTQQEDSAVYLCASNPTSFYNEQFFGPGTRLTVL.

With regard to this clonotype: It may be a read error: a sequence one base away is much more abundant. The chain carries TRBV6-2 or TRBV6-3 and TRBJ2-7; D is possibly TRBD1 (6 bases). From germline, CDR1 is MNHEY and CDR2 SVGEGT. The CDR3 has 15 amino acids. Trimming shortened V by 0 bases and J by 4 bases, and 13 bases separated the two germline ends. CDR3 sequence reads: CASSYSRDNEYEQYF. In nucleotides, the CDR3 is TGTGCCAGCAGTTACTCCCGGGACAATGAATACGAGCAGTACTTC.

This clonotype was found a few times. The chain couples TRBV20-1 to TRBJ1-2; 7 nucleotides line up with TRBD1. The CDR3 runs to 13 residues. The germline V gene encodes CDR1 DFQATT and CDR2 SNEGSKA (reference sequence). V lost 2 bases to trimming and J lost 4 bases; unmatched junction nucleotides: 4. As DNA, the CDR3 is TGCAGTGCTAGAAATCCAGGGGGCTATGGCTACACCTTC. Translating gives CSARNPGGYGYTF.

A remark on this clonotype: A much larger clonotype is one base distant, so this may be a read error. The CDR3 ends on some other residue instead of the conserved phenylalanine or tryptophan, so this is likely a read error. J is TRBJ1-2 and V is TRBV6-6; possibly TRBD1 for D (5 bases). The V end lost 7 bases, the J end lost 8 bases, and 20 bases lay between the germline ends. This CDR3 region has 14 residues. The germline V gene has CDR1 MNHNY and CDR2 SVGAGI (reference sequence). The CDR3 loop reads CASNTGGGSYGYTY. CDR3 nucleotides: TGTGCCAGCAACACCGGCGGGGGGTCGTACGGCTACACCTAC.

This chain connects TRBV4-1 to TRBJ1-5, with a tentative D call TRBD1 (5 bases). Germline CDR1 MGHRA, CDR2 YSYEKL. This CDR3 region has 14 residues. Trimming left V 4 bases short and J 7 bases short, with 14 bases between. The CDR3 DNA follows: TGCGCCAGCAGCCCTTCCGGGGCGGGGCAGCCCCAGCATTTT. This codes for CASSPSGAGQPQHF.

Comments on this clonotype: One base away lies a much larger clone, so this may be a sequencing read error. CDR3 protein: CVSSGTQSNQPQHF. As DNA, the CDR3 is TGTGTCAGCAGTGGAACCCAGAGCAATCAGCCCCAGCATTTT. The rearrangement joins TRBV2 to TRBJ1-5; unclear D gene. The germline CDR1 and CDR2 sequences are SNHLY and FYNNEI. This CDR3 has 14 residues.

This chain links TRBV2 with TRBJ1-1, with D tentatively TRBD1 (5 bases). The germline V gene has CDR1 SNHLY and CDR2 FYNNEI. V shed 4 bases and J shed 3 bases, with 27 bases lying between them. The length of the CDR3 is 19 residues. As DNA, the CDR3 is TGTGCCAGCAGTGTACTCCCGGGTTACGCGGGGACGGGAGACACTGAAGCTTTCTTT. This sequence encodes CASSVLPGYAGTGDTEAFF.

V usage is TRBV29-1 and J usage is TRBJ2-1; D call uncertain. V was cut by 1 base and J by 13 bases, with 17 bases left in between. The CDR3 is 13 residues long. Looked up from germline, CDR1 is SQVTM and CDR2 is ANQGSEA. The CDR3 loop is CSVEGISSETQFF. The CDR3 DNA sequence: TGCAGCGTTGAAGGGATTAGCTCGGAGACCCAGTTCTTC.

V is TRBV20-1 and J is TRBJ1-4; 7 bases are shared with TRBD1. In germline, CDR1 is DFQATT, CDR2 SNEGSKA (reference sequence). This CDR3 has 17 amino acids. The V and J ends lost 0 bases and 0 bases, in that order; junction bases with no gene match: 7. CDR3 residues: CSARELTGDATNEKLFF. The CDR3 bases are TGCAGTGCTAGAGAGTTAACAGGGGACGCAACTAATGAAAAACTGTTTTTT.

This clonotype appeared many times. V is TRBV5-1 and J is TRBJ1-1; D possibly corresponds to TRBD1 (5 bases). The V gene's germline CDR1 is SGHRS and CDR2 YFSETQ. The CDR3 loop spans 14 amino acids. Trimming cost V 8 bases and J 2 bases, with 16 bases left between them. In DNA, the CDR3 is TGCGCCAGTCGGAGGAGAGGGGATAACACTGAAGCTTTCTTT. Amino acid sequence: CASRRRGDNTEAFF. Looking up the rest from reference TRBV5-1 and TRBJ1-1 gives the full variable domain: KAGVTQTPRYLIKTRGQQVTLSCSPISGHRSVSWYQQTPGQGLQFLFEYFSETQRNKGNFPGRFSGRQFSNSRSEMNVSTLELGDSALYLCASRRRGDNTEAFFGQGTRLTVV.

This clonotype was detected many times. The chain uses TRBV6-6 and TRBJ2-1; 9 nucleotides align to TRBD1. Trimming took 8 bases from V and 6 from J; bases not matched to a gene: 5. Germline CDR1 is MNHNY and CDR2 is SVGAGI (reference sequence). This CDR3 spans 13 amino acids. CDR3 region: CASSPGQGNEQFF. CDR3 nucleotide sequence: TGTGCCAGCTCCCCGGGACAGGGCAATGAGCAGTTCTTC.

Of note for this clonotype: This could be a read error, since a much larger clone is one nucleotide away. This chain joins TRBV5-1 and TRBJ2-3; D gene uncertain. CDR3 size: 15 residues. Germline V CDR1 and CDR2: SGHRS, YFSETQ. With 4 bases removed from V and 0 bases from J, the gap between germline ends came to 12 bases. CDR3 residues: CASSVRAQSTDTQYF. CDR3 DNA: TGCGCCAGCAGCGTACGAGCGCAAAGCACAGATACGCAGTATTTT.

This clonotype showed up many times. V and J are TRBV4-3 and TRBJ2-1; 9 positions agree with TRBD1. There are 13 residues in the CDR3. V was pared by 4 bases and J by 13 bases, with 8 bases of the junction left unmatched. Germline values: CDR1 LGHNA, CDR2 YSLEER. In DNA form, the CDR3 reads TGCGCCAGCAGCCCCTCCGGGACAGGGCTTCAGTTCTTC. It specifies CASSPSGTGLQFF.

Notes on this clonotype: A much bigger clone sits one base away, suggesting this may be a read error. The chain couples TRBV7-2 to TRBJ2-7; 10 bases line up with TRBD2. CDR3 length: 17 residues. The germline CDR1 and CDR2 sequences are SGHTA and FQGNSA. The trim removed 5 bases at V and 7 bases at J, leaving 17 bases unmatched. CDR3 residues: CASSHAKQRGGLGEQYF. In DNA, the CDR3 is TGTGCCAGCAGCCATGCCAAGCAGCGGGGGGGGCTGGGTGAGCAGTACTTC.

This clonotype was found many times. A much more abundant neighbour one base away suggests this may be a read error. The V and J genes are TRBV29-1 and TRBJ2-7; D is unresolved. There are 12 residues in the CDR3. The V and J ends lost 1 base and 3 bases respectively, with 7 bases between them. Looked up from germline, CDR1 is SQVTM and CDR2 is ANQGSEA. This chain's CDR3 is CSVEVTGYEQYF. The CDR3 region has the DNA TGCAGCGTTGAAGTAACCGGCTACGAGCAGTACTTC.

In nucleotides, the CDR3 is TGCAGCGTTGACGGTGGAGGACAGTACAATGAGCAGTTCTTC. Protein product: CSVDGGGQYNEQFF. This chain connects TRBV29-1 to TRBJ2-1, with D possibly matching TRBD1 (6 bases). Germline V CDR1 and CDR2: SQVTM, ANQGSEA. The CDR3 contains 14 residues. V was shortened by 3 bases and J by 4 bases, with 13 bases between the two germline ends.

At least ten counts were recorded for this clonotype. The rearrangement uses TRBV30 and TRBJ1-2; 7 bases are shared with TRBD1. CDR3 size: 14 residues. CDR1 is GTSNPN and CDR2 is SVGIG in the germline V gene (reference sequence). After removal of 2 bases from V and 1 base from J, the junction contained 4 bases not matched to a gene. The CDR3 region is CAWSRGGVNYGYTF. CDR3 nucleotide sequence: TGTGCCTGGAGTAGAGGGGGCGTTAACTATGGCTACACCTTC.

This clonotype was found many times. As DNA, the CDR3 is TGTGCCAGCAGGGTTAGAGGGGGGTCGTGGGGCTACACCTTC. It specifies CASRVRGGSWGYTF. The genes are TRBV6-5 and TRBJ1-2; perhaps TRBD1 as D (6 bases). The CDR3 loop spans 14 amino acids. With 6 bases removed from V and 8 bases from J, the gap between germline ends came to 19 bases. The germline CDR1 and CDR2 sequences are MNHEY and SVGAGI.

The J gene is TRBJ1-1, the V gene TRBV10-3, with D maybe TRBD1 (5 bases). The germline V gene has CDR1 ENHRY and CDR2 SYGVKD. Trimming took off 4 bases at V and 3 bases at J, with 12 bases between the two ends. The CDR3 sequence is 14 residues long. The CDR3 bases are TGTGCCATCAGTGCACGGGGCCCCGACACTGAAGCTTTCTTT. The encoded protein is CAISARGPDTEAFF.

This clonotype was seen repeatedly, ten times or more. The chain employs TRBV7-2 and TRBJ2-5; the D is unclear. Germline V CDR1 and CDR2: SGHTA, FQGNSA. Trimming removed 5 bases at V and 4 bases at J, with 11 bases between. The CDR3 loop spans 13 amino acids. Here the CDR3 reads CASSPAPGETQYF. The CDR3, as DNA: TGTGCCAGCAGCCCTGCCCCCGGAGAGACCCAGTACTTC.

This clonotype has a count of ten or more. The gene calls are TRBV4-3 and TRBJ2-7; D could derive from TRBD1 or TRBD2 (5 bases each). Germline values: CDR1 LGHNA, CDR2 YSLEER. The CDR3 is 13 amino acids. V lost 1 base and J 5 bases, leaving 9 bases between the germline ends. The CDR3 region has the DNA TGCGCCAGCAGCCAAGCACGGGGCCACGAGCAGTACTTC. This codes for CASSQARGHEQYF.

This clonotype has ten or more counts. V usage is TRBV5-1 and J usage is TRBJ2-3; TRBD2 agrees at 14 bases. The CDR3 runs 17 residues. The germline gives CDR1 SGHRS, CDR2 YFSETQ. V trimming: 0 bases; J trimming: 3 bases; junction bases outside the gene matches: 3. The CDR3 nucleotides are TGCGCCAGCAGCTTGGCGGGGACTAGCGGGGGAACAGATACGCAGTATTTT. This gives the protein CASSLAGTSGGTDTQYF.

This clonotype showed up many times. The chain employs TRBV18 and TRBJ2-5; D is unclear. V was trimmed by 1 base and J by 0 bases, leaving 9 bases between them. Germline CDR1 is KGHSH and CDR2 is LQKENI. The CDR3 has 15 amino acids. CDR3 nucleotides: TGTGCCAGCTCACCACGGGCGGCCCACCAAGAGACCCAGTACTTC. It encodes CASSPRAAHQETQYF. The entire variable domain, with the rest obtained from reference TRBV18 and TRBJ2-5, is as follows: NAGVMQNPRHLVRRRGQEARLRCSPMKGHSHVYWYRQLPEEGLKFMVYLQKENIIDESGMPKERFSAEFPKEGPSILRIQQVVRGDSAAYFCASSPRAAHQETQYFGPGTRLLVL.

In its sample, this clonotype was seen a few times. This chain links TRBV18 with TRBJ1-1; possible D gene TRBD1, 6 bases. V shed 0 bases and J shed 10 bases, with 9 bases lying between them. The germline CDR1 and CDR2 sequences are KGHSH and LQKENI. This CDR3 comprises 12 residues. The CDR3, as DNA: TGTGCCAGCTCACCACCTGGGGGGGCAGCTTTCTTT. Translation gives CASSPPGGAAFF.

Note on this clonotype: This may be a read error: a much more frequent sequence differs by one nucleotide. The J gene is TRBJ2-1, the V gene TRBV12-3 or TRBV12-4; no definite D call. The CDR3 consists of 17 residues. V was shortened by 1 base and J by 5 bases, with 18 bases between the two germline ends. CDR3 residues: CASSLGRHRATHNEQFF. For the CDR3, the DNA is TGTGCCAGCAGTTTAGGACGACATAGGGCCACCCACAATGAGCAGTTCTTC.

This clonotype was detected a few times. The chain links TRBV6-6 to TRBJ1-1; 7 positions match TRBD1. Germline assignment: CDR1 MNHNY and CDR2 SVGAGI (reference sequence). V was pared by 0 bases and J by 6 bases, with 4 bases of the junction left unmatched. The CDR3 consists of 14 residues. The CDR3 loop reads CASSYSDRQPEAFF. In DNA form, the CDR3 reads TGTGCCAGCAGTTACTCGGACAGGCAGCCTGAAGCTTTCTTT.